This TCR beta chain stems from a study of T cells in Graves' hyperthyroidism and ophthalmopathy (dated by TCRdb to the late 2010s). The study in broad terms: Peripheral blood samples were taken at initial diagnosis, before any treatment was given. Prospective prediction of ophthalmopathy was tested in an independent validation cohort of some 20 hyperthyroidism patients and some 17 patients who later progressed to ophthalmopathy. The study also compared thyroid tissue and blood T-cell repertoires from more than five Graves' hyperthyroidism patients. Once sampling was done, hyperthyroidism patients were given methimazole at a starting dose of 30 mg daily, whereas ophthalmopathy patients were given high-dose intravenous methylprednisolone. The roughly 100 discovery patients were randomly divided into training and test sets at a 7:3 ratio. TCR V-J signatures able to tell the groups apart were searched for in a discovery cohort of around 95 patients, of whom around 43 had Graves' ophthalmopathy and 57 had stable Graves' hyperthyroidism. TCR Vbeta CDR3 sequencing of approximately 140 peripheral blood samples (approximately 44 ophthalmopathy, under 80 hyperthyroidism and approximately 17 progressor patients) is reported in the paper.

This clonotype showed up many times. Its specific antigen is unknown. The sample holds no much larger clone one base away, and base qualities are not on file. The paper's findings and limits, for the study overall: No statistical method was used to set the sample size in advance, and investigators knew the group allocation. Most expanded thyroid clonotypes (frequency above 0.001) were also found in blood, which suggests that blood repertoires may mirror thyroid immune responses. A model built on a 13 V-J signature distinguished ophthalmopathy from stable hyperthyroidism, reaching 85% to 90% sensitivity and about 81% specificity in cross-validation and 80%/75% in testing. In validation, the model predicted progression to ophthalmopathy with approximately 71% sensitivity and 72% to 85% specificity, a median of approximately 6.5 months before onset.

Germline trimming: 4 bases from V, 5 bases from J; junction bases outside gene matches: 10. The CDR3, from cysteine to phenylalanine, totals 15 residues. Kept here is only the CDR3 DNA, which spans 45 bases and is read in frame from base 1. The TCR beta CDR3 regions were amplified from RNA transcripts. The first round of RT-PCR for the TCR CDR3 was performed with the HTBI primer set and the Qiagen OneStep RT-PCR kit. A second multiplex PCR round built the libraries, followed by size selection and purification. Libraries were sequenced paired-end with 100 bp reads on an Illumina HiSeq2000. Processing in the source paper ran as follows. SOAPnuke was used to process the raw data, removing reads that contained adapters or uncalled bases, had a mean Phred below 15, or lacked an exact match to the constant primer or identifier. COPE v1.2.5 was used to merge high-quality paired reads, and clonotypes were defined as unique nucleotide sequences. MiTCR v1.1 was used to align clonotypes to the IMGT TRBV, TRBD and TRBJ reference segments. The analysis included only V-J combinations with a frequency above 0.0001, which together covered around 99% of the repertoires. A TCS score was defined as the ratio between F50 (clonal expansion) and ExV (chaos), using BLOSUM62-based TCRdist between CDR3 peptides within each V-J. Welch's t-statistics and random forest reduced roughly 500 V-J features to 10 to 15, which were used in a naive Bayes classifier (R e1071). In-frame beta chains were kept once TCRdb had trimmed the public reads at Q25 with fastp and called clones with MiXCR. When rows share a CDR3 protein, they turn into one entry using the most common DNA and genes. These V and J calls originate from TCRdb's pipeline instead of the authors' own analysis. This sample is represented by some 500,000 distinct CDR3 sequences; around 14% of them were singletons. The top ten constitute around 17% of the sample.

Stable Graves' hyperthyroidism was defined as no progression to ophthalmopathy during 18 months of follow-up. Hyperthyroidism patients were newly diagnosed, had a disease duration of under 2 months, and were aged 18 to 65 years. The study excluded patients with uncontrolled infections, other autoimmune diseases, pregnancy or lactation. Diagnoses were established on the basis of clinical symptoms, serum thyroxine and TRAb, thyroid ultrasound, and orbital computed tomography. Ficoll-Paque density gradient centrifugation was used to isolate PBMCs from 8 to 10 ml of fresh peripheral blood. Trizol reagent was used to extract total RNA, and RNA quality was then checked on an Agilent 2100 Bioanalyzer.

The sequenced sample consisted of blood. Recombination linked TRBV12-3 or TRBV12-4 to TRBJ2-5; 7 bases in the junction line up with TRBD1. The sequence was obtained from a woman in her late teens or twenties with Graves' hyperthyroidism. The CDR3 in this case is CASSSDRVWGETQYF. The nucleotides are TGTGCCAGCAGTTCCGACAGGGTTTGGGGGGAGACCCAGTACTTC.